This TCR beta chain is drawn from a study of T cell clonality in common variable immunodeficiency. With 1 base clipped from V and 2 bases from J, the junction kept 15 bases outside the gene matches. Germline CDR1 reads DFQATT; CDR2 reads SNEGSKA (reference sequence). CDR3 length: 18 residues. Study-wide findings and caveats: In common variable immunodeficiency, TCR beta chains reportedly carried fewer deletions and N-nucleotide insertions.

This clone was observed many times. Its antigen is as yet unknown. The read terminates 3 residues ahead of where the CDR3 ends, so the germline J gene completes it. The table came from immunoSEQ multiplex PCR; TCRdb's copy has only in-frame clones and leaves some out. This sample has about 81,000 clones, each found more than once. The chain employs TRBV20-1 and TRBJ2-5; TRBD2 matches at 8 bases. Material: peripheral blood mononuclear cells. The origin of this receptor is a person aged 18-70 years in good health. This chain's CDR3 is CSARVSREEGLRQETQYF. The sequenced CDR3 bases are TGCAGTGCTAGAGTTTCGCGGGAGGAAGGTCTCCGTCAAGAGACC.